A single sample gave rise to the 10 T cell receptor beta chains below, sequenced in a study of shared clonotypes between healthy human individuals. TCRdb keeps only in-frame clones here, not all; method: immunoSEQ multiplex PCR. The profile shows hundreds of thousands of clones, approximately 79% of them singletons. Material: memory CD4+ T cells sorted from blood. Subset indicated: CD45RA-negative fraction. Source of these receptors: a woman under 40 in good health.

The rearrangement joins TRBV10-3 to TRBJ2-2, with 8 bases identical to TRBD2. V lost 9 bases and J lost 4; bases outside the gene matches: 7. The CDR3 extends over 14 amino acids. Germline V lookup: CDR1 ENHRY, CDR2 SYGVKD. In DNA form, the CDR3 reads TGTGCCATTCGGGGGGGCGCCGGCACCGGGGAGCTGTTTTTT. Residues: CAIRGGAGTGELFF.

The rearrangement joins TRBV27 to TRBJ1-1; D may be TRBD1 (6 bases). The V end was cut by 0 bases, the J end by 3 bases, with 8 bases between. The CDR3 contains 14 residues. Germline lookup yields CDR1 MNHEY and CDR2 SMNVEV (reference sequence). The CDR3 DNA reads TGTGCCAGCAGTTTATCGAGGGGGGACACTGAAGCTTTCTTT. Amino acid sequence: CASSLSRGDTEAFF.

The chain recombines TRBV11-2 with TRBJ1-2; D gene ambiguous. There are 14 residues in the CDR3. Germline V gene sequence: CDR1 SGHAT, CDR2 FQNNGV. The V end was cut by 5 bases, the J end by 0 bases, with 10 bases between. As DNA, the CDR3 is TGTGCCAGCAGCAAGGACCGAGCTAACTATGGCTACACCTTC. This codes for CASSKDRANYGYTF.

This clone showed up just a few times. V and J are TRBV7-6 and TRBJ1-1, with a weak D call TRBD1 (6 bases). Germline V gives CDR1 SGHVS, CDR2 FNYEAQ. There are 16 residues in the CDR3. V lost 2 bases and J 3 bases, leaving 16 bases between the germline ends. CDR3 protein: CASSLRAGEEDTEAFF. CDR3 DNA sequence: TGTGCCAGCAGCTTAAGGGCAGGGGAGGAGGACACTGAAGCTTTCTTT. Combining the CDR3 with reference TRBV7-6 and TRBJ1-1 gives the whole variable domain GAGVSQSPRYKVTKRGQDVALRCDPISGHVSLYWYRQALGQGPEFLTYFNYEAQQDKSGLPNDRFSAERPEGSISTLTIQRTEQRDSAMYRCASSLRAGEEDTEAFFGQGTRLTVV.

The gene calls are TRBV10-3 and TRBJ2-2, with TRBD2 matching 11 bases. The CDR3 has 19 residues. V shed 0 bases and J 7 bases; nucleotides not matched to a gene: 13. Germline V gives CDR1 ENHRY, CDR2 SYGVKD. CDR3 DNA: TGTGCCATCAGTGAGTCATTCGGGCTAGCGGGAGGCCAAGACGGGGAGCTGTTTTTT. As protein: CAISESFGLAGGQDGELFF.

This clone was seen only once. This chain joins TRBV2 and TRBJ2-4, with TRBD2 matching 11 bases. The V gene's germline CDR1 is SNHLY and CDR2 FYNNEI. This CDR3 has 16 residues. V dropped 7 bases and J dropped 0; count of bases not matched to a gene: 5. CDR3 in DNA: TGTGCCAGCAAGGGACTAGCGGCAGTAGCCAAAAACATTCAGTACTTC. As protein: CASKGLAAVAKNIQYF.

This rearrangement joins TRBV18 to TRBJ1-1; 9 bases match TRBD1. After removal of 4 bases from V and 6 bases from J, the junction contained 6 bases not matched to a gene. The CDR3 consists of 14 residues. Germline assignment: CDR1 KGHSH and CDR2 LQKENI. The DNA for the CDR3 is TGTGCCAGCTCACGGGACAGGGCACTCTCTGAAGCTTTCTTT. Its translation is CASSRDRALSEAFF.

The chain combines TRBV6-1 with TRBJ2-6; the D is unclear. V lost 4 bases, J lost 2 bases, and 9 bases lay in between. CDR1 is MNHNS and CDR2 is SASEGT in the germline V gene. CDR3 length: 15 amino acids. The CDR3 loop reads CASSADVPGANVLTF. In nucleotides, the CDR3 is TGTGCCAGCAGTGCGGACGTCCCTGGGGCCAACGTCCTGACTTTC.

The chain recombines TRBV6-5 with TRBJ1-3; D ambiguous. V lost 2 bases and J 0 bases, leaving 8 bases between the germline ends. The CDR3 runs to 15 residues. Germline V gene data show CDR1 as MNHEY and CDR2 as SVGAGI. CDR3 DNA: TGTGCCAGCAGTTACGACGGTAGCTCTGGAAACACCATATATTTT. Its protein is CASSYDGSSGNTIYF.

The CDR3 DNA sequence: TGTGCCAGTAGGGACTACGGGGATGAGCAGTTCTTC. Translating gives CASRDYGDEQFF. The gene calls are TRBV19 and TRBJ2-1; D possibly corresponds to TRBD2 (6 bases). This CDR3 is 12 amino acids long. Looked up from germline, CDR1 is LNHDA and CDR2 is SQIVND (reference sequence). Trimming took 6 bases from V and 8 from J, leaving 11 bases between them.